The 2 T cell receptor beta chains below all came from one sample that was sequenced in a study of blood T cells in healthy people across ages. Together with a sample-barcoded 5' primer, a J-beta primer mix was included in a second PCR lasting about 6 to 11 cycles. TCRdb redid the calling of the 5' RACE reads with MiXCR, one entry per CDR3 protein. The data contain 950,000 to 1,200,000 distinct CDR3 sequences, roughly two fifths of them singletons. Sequencing was done on a sample of blood. The receptors come from a man aged 18 to 30 in good health.

For this clonotype: At one of its ends the junction is not consistent with the germline gene, which may arise from a read error. This chain connects TRBV29-1 to TRBJ1-1; tentatively, D is TRBD1 (6 bases). In germline, CDR1 is SQVTM, CDR2 ANQGSEA. This CDR3 is 13 amino acids long. The DNA of the CDR3 is TGCAACGTTGGGGGCAGGGCTAACACTGAAGCTTTCTTT. Amino acid sequence: CNVGGRANTEAFF.

The J gene is TRBJ2-3, the V gene TRBV7-2, with a tentative D call TRBD1 (5 bases). Germline V lookup: CDR1 SGHTA, CDR2 FQGNSA. This CDR3 comprises 16 residues. Trimming left V 1 base short and J 4 bases short, with 15 bases between. CDR3 residues: CASSLGDGHSADTQYF. For the CDR3, the DNA is TGTGCCAGCAGCTTAGGGGATGGACACTCTGCAGATACGCAGTATTTT.